The entry that follows covers one T cell receptor (beta chain) sequence. Antigen unknown. The sample holds other DNA sequences that translate to the same CDR3. Sequencing used immunoSEQ multiplex PCR; TCRdb keeps in-frame clones, though not all of them. The data show approximately 100,000 clones, 78% seen once. Trimming shortened V by 3 bases and J by 7 bases, and 11 bases separated the two germline ends. Germline CDR1 MGHRA, CDR2 YSYEKL. This CDR3 has 13 residues. The record originates from a study of cytotoxic CD8 clonotypes in ibrutinib-treated CLL. Whole-study context: Patients: about 11 relapsed/refractory, some 15 treatment-naive, fewer than 18 IGHV unmutated.

Study-level results: Rare overall, public clonotypes shrank or held steady under therapy. Sampling times, which were not matched between the groups, differed between sustained-remission patients and progressing patients.

The receptor's source is a human donor with chronic lymphocytic leukemia. The chain has TRBV4-1 and TRBJ2-3; TRBD2 is a possible D gene (5 bases). The starting material was PBMCs, obtained after 12 months of ibrutinib treatment. DNA of the CDR3: TGCGCCAGCAGCCAGGGGTACGGGAATACGCAGTATTTT. Amino acids: CASSQGYGNTQYF.